Below, 29 T cell receptor beta chains from the same sample are listed, as sequenced in a study of cytomegalovirus exposure and HLA in healthy donors (dated by TCRdb to about 2017). Library preparation used the immunoSEQ multiplex PCR assay. For the multiplex PCR, a mixture combining 60 forward primers for TCR Vbeta segments and 13 reverse primers for TCR Jbeta segments was used. TCRdb holds this immuneACCESS table with in-frame rearrangements only. Some clones are missing; in checked studies, unresolved V genes explain under half, and the rest has no known cause. Within this sample are 150,000 to 200,000 clones, with around three quarters of them counted one time only. Approximately 3.1% of the sample is in the top ten clones. The sequencing input was PBMCs. The origin of the receptors is a woman in her thirties or forties in good health and CMV-seronegative.

V usage is TRBV27 and J usage is TRBJ1-4; D is undetermined. The CDR3 is 16 residues long. Germline V gene sequence: CDR1 MNHEY, CDR2 SMNVEV (reference sequence). The V gene lost 9 bases and the J gene lost 7 bases, with 24 bases spanning the gap. The CDR3 nucleotides read TGTGCCAGTCCCTCTTCTGTGGGCGCCCTGGGTGAAAAACTGTTTTTT. Protein sequence: CASPSSVGALGEKLFF.

About this clone itself: A junction boundary mismatches the germline segment, possibly from a read error. Other DNA sequences within the sample encode an identical CDR3. The chain links TRBV15 to TRBJ2-7, with TRBD1 identical over 7 bases. CDR3 length: 14 amino acids. Germline V gene lookup returns CDR1 LNHNV and CDR2 YYDKDF (reference sequence). CDR3 protein: CATSDRVDGYEQYF. The CDR3 coding sequence is TGCGCCACGAGCGACAGGGTGGACGGGTACGAGCAGTACTTC.

The V and J genes are TRBV2 and TRBJ2-2; 7 bases are shared with TRBD1. Germline CDR1 is SNHLY and CDR2 is FYNNEI. The CDR3 runs 13 residues. The trim removed 7 bases at V and 7 bases at J, leaving 6 bases unmatched. This CDR3 is CASNRQGVGELFF. The CDR3 DNA is TGTGCCAGCAATAGACAGGGCGTCGGGGAGCTGTTTTTT.

This clone was observed a single time. The V gene is TRBV5-1, the J gene TRBJ1-5, with 7 bases aligning to TRBD1. This CDR3 spans 15 amino acids. CDR1 and CDR2 (germline): SGHRS, YFSETQ. After removal of 4 bases from V and 6 bases from J, the junction contained 10 bases not matched to a gene. CDR3 coding DNA: TGCGCCAGCAGCCCCGGGACAGCAAATGGTCAGCCCCAGCATTTT. It specifies CASSPGTANGQPQHF.

The chain combines TRBV7-2 with TRBJ2-5; 12 nucleotides align to TRBD2. This CDR3 spans 16 amino acids. The ends lost 1 base at V and 11 bases at J; junction bases unmatched: 11. Per the germline V gene, CDR1 is SGHTA and CDR2 is FQGNSA. CDR3 loop: CASSLDSSGGAGEQYF. As DNA, the CDR3 is TGTGCCAGCAGCTTAGATTCTAGCGGGGGGGCTGGAGAGCAGTACTTC.

J is TRBJ2-3 and V is TRBV5-1; no reliable D call. The CDR3 is 15 residues long. V lost 0 bases and J lost 0, with 8 bases in between. Germline V gives CDR1 SGHRS, CDR2 YFSETQ. The chain's CDR3 is CASSLDLTSTDTQYF. The CDR3 DNA sequence: TGCGCCAGCAGCTTGGACTTAACTAGCACAGATACGCAGTATTTT.

The chain couples TRBV11-2 to TRBJ1-2; 8 nucleotides agree with TRBD1. Unmatched junction bases numbered 10, after V lost 5 bases and J lost 8 bases. This CDR3 comprises 14 residues. Germline CDR1 and CDR2: SGHAT and FQNNGV. The CDR3 nucleotides read TGTGCCAGCAGCACCCCAGGGGGCTTCTGGGGCTACACCTTC. The encoded protein is CASSTPGGFWGYTF.

The gene calls are TRBV6-6 and TRBJ1-1; maybe TRBD1 (5 bases). The CDR3 has 14 residues. Looked up from germline, CDR1 is MNHNY and CDR2 is SVGAGI (reference sequence). Trimming shortened V by 7 bases and J by 2 bases, and 14 bases separated the two germline ends. The CDR3 bases are TGTGCCAGCACACCGACAGCCTCTAACACTGAAGCTTTCTTT. Its protein product is CASTPTASNTEAFF.

The chain's CDR3 is CASGGSGTRYNEQFF. The CDR3, as DNA: TGTGCCAGCGGCGGGAGCGGGACGCGATACAATGAGCAGTTCTTC. This chain joins TRBV6-5 and TRBJ2-1; 7 bases agree with TRBD2. There are 15 residues in the CDR3. The V segment lost 8 bases and the J segment 4 bases; nucleotides outside the gene matches: 11. Germline CDR1 is MNHEY and CDR2 is SVGAGI.

This chain connects TRBV5-1 to TRBJ2-3, with D hard to call. The CDR3 runs 14 residues. Trimming pared 3 bases from V and 3 bases from J, leaving 11 bases between. Germline assignment: CDR1 SGHRS and CDR2 YFSETQ. The DNA of the CDR3 is TGCGCCAGCAGCTACTTAGCTGGAACAGATACGCAGTATTTT. Translating gives CASSYLAGTDTQYF.

The chain joins TRBV5-6 to TRBJ2-2, with 7 bases fitting TRBD1. Unmatched junction bases numbered 7, after V lost 2 bases and J lost 6 bases. This CDR3 region has 15 residues. Germline values: CDR1 SGHDT, CDR2 YYEEEE. CDR3 sequence: CASSFLGGDPGELFF. Written as DNA, the CDR3 is TGTGCCAGCAGCTTTCTAGGGGGCGATCCCGGGGAGCTGTTTTTT.

The V gene is TRBV5-4, the J gene TRBJ1-6; D might be TRBD1 (6 bases). The V end lost 1 base, the J end lost 2 bases, and 13 bases lay between the germline ends. Per germline, CDR1 SGHNT and CDR2 YYREEE (reference sequence). This CDR3 has 17 residues. CDR3 sequence reads: CASSLMGRGTYNSPLHF. CDR3 DNA: TGTGCCAGCAGCTTGATGGGCAGGGGCACCTATAATTCACCCCTCCACTTT. Variable domain in full (rest from reference TRBV5-4 and TRBJ1-6): ETGVTQSPTHLIKTRGQQVTLRCSSQSGHNTVSWYQQALGQGPQFIFQYYREEENGRGNFPPRFSGLQFPNYSSELNVNALELDDSALYLCASSLMGRGTYNSPLHFGNGTRLTVT.

The chain is built from TRBV2 and TRBJ2-2; D ambiguous. Per germline, CDR1 SNHLY and CDR2 FYNNEI. The CDR3 extends over 15 amino acids. V lost 4 bases, J lost 2 bases, and 11 bases lay in between. This chain's CDR3 is CASSGLGPNTGELFF. In nucleotides, the CDR3 is TGTGCCAGCAGTGGACTCGGCCCAAACACCGGGGAGCTGTTTTTT. Based on the CDR3 plus reference TRBV2 and TRBJ2-2, the full variable domain is EPEVTQTPSHQVTQMGQEVILRCVPISNHLYFYWYRQILGQKVEFLVSFYNNEISEKSEIFDDQFSVERPDGSNFTLKIRSTKLEDSAMYFCASSGLGPNTGELFFGEGSRLTVL.

The V and J genes are TRBV5-1 and TRBJ1-6, with 9 bases aligning to TRBD1. With 10 bases clipped from V and 10 bases from J, the junction kept 12 bases outside the gene matches. The CDR3 runs to 14 residues. Germline CDR1 SGHRS, CDR2 YFSETQ. The CDR3 loop reads CASGRDRDGSPLHF. Written as DNA, the CDR3 is TGCGCCTCCGGCCGGGACAGGGATGGATCACCCCTCCACTTT.

This sequence joins TRBV6-5 and TRBJ2-1; weak D call: TRBD2 (6 bases). CDR3 size: 15 residues. V dropped 6 bases and J dropped 0 bases, with 12 bases sitting between them. The V gene's germline CDR1 is MNHEY and CDR2 SVGAGI. This CDR3 reads CASSRDGSSYNEQFF. The DNA of the CDR3 is TGTGCCAGCAGCCGGGACGGGAGCTCCTACAATGAGCAGTTCTTC.

The V and J genes are TRBV5-1 and TRBJ1-2, with no clear D. Deletions cut 5 bases from V and 3 bases from J, with 14 bases between. Germline V CDR1 and CDR2: SGHRS, YFSETQ. The CDR3 is 14 amino acids. The CDR3 loop reads CASSSGGIDYGYTF. In DNA form, the CDR3 reads TGCGCCAGCAGTTCGGGAGGGATCGACTATGGCTACACCTTC.

This chain links TRBV6-6 with TRBJ2-2; D not resolved. Germline V gene sequence: CDR1 MNHNY, CDR2 SVGAGI (reference sequence). This CDR3 spans 12 amino acids. V lost 3 bases and J 6 bases, leaving 5 bases between the germline ends. CDR3 amino acids: CASSYGPGELFF. The CDR3 bases are TGTGCCAGCAGTTATGGGCCCGGGGAGCTGTTTTTT.

This chain uses TRBV7-2 with TRBJ2-6; D ambiguous. Germline V gene data show CDR1 as SGHTA and CDR2 as FQGNSA. V was clipped by 6 bases and J by 0 bases, with 9 bases between them. The CDR3 sequence is 15 residues long. CDR3 nucleotides: TGTGCCAGCAGGCAACAGAGCTCTGGGGCCAACGTCCTGACTTTC. Translation gives CASRQQSSGANVLTF.

This clone has more than one count but fewer than ten. The CDR3 DNA is TGTGCCAGCAGTAACCGACAGGGGAGCTCCTACGAGCAGTACTTC. Translation: CASSNRQGSSYEQYF. This chain uses TRBV6-6 with TRBJ2-7; 8 bases align to TRBD1. The trim removed 5 bases at V and 0 bases at J, leaving 6 bases unmatched. Per the germline V gene, CDR1 is MNHNY and CDR2 is SVGAGI (reference sequence). The CDR3 is made up of 15 amino acids.

V and J are TRBV7-3 and TRBJ2-1; 7 nucleotides agree with TRBD2. Germline values: CDR1 SGHTA, CDR2 FQGTGA. The CDR3 extends over 16 amino acids. The V gene end was trimmed by 1 base and the J gene end by 5 bases; junction bases not matched to a gene: 8. The DNA for the CDR3 is TGTGCCAGCAGCTTAAGCCCCCAGCGGGGTAACAATGAGCAGTTCTTC. Its translation: CASSLSPQRGNNEQFF. Together with reference TRBV7-3 and TRBJ2-1, the CDR3 gives the full variable domain: GAGVSQTPSNKVTEKGKYVELRCDPISGHTALYWYRQSLGQGPEFLIYFQGTGAADDSGLPNDRFFAVRPEGSVSTLKIQRTERGDSAVYLCASSLSPQRGNNEQFFGPGTRLTVL.

This chain joins TRBV2 and TRBJ1-4; maybe TRBD1 (5 bases). The CDR3 contains 13 residues. The germline V gene encodes CDR1 SNHLY and CDR2 FYNNEI. Trimming left V 2 bases short and J 8 bases short, with 9 bases between. This chain's CDR3 is CASSELGGEKLFF. The CDR3 nucleotides read TGTGCCAGCAGTGAACTGGGGGGGGAAAAACTGTTTTTT.

The J gene is TRBJ2-3, the V gene TRBV5-6, with D possibly matching TRBD2 (6 bases). Between the trimmed V and J ends, which lost 4 bases and 5 bases, there was a span of 17 bases. This CDR3 is built from 15 residues. Germline-derived CDR1 and CDR2 are SGHDT and YYEEEE. The CDR3 DNA reads as TGTGCCAGCAGCCTTCAAGGGAGGCGGGAAGATACGCAGTATTTT. Translated: CASSLQGRREDTQYF.

This chain uses TRBV10-3 with TRBJ2-3, with D hard to call. The CDR3 runs to 14 residues. The germline V gene encodes CDR1 ENHRY and CDR2 SYGVKD. V lost 2 bases, J lost 2 bases, and 8 bases lay in between. The CDR3 is CAISENGHTDTQYF. The CDR3 region has the DNA TGTGCCATCAGTGAGAATGGCCACACAGATACGCAGTATTTT.

J is TRBJ1-5 and V is TRBV6-5; D gene ambiguous. The length of the CDR3 is 14 residues. Germline V lookup: CDR1 MNHEY, CDR2 SVGAGI. Trimming took 2 bases from V and 8 from J, leaving 13 bases between them. The CDR3 region is CASSYPTFSEPQHF. The CDR3 DNA sequence: TGTGCCAGCAGTTACCCAACCTTTAGCGAGCCCCAGCATTTT.

This chain links TRBV7-2 with TRBJ2-5; 10 bases map to TRBD1. The V gene's germline CDR1 is SGHTA and CDR2 FQGNSA. J was trimmed by 5 bases and V by 8 bases; bases with no gene match: 5. The CDR3 totals 13 residues. The DNA of the CDR3 is TGTGCCAGCTCCGACAGGGGGCTTGAGACCCAGTACTTC. Amino acid sequence: CASSDRGLETQYF.

This chain connects TRBV6-5 to TRBJ2-7, with D maybe TRBD1 (5 bases). Between the trimmed V and J ends, which lost 6 bases and 3 bases, there was a span of 18 bases. The CDR3 is 15 residues long. Germline CDR1 is MNHEY and CDR2 is SVGAGI. CDR3 bases: TGTGCCAGCAGATCGACAGAATTTGGCTTCTACGAGCAGTACTTC. This encodes CASRSTEFGFYEQYF.

The V gene is TRBV7-8, the J gene TRBJ1-1; tentative D call: TRBD1 (5 bases). Germline values: CDR1 SGHVS, CDR2 FQNEAQ. V lost 0 bases and J 7 bases, leaving 6 bases between the germline ends. This CDR3 contains 12 residues. In DNA form, the CDR3 reads TGTGCCAGCAGCTTAGCCAGGGATGAAGCTTTCTTT. Protein product: CASSLARDEAFF.

The gene calls are TRBV6-5 and TRBJ2-5, with TRBD1 as a possible D gene (6 bases). V dropped 6 bases and J dropped 0 bases, with 14 bases sitting between them. Per the germline V gene, CDR1 is MNHEY and CDR2 is SVGAGI. This CDR3 has 15 amino acids. CDR3 in DNA: TGTGCCAGCAGGCCCCCGGGACACTACCAAGAGACCCAGTACTTC. This gives the protein CASRPPGHYQETQYF.

This chain joins TRBV5-1 and TRBJ2-3; 12 bases match TRBD2. J lost 6 bases, V lost 4 bases, and 6 bases had no gene match. Germline loops: CDR1 SGHRS, CDR2 YFSETQ. The CDR3 consists of 15 residues. As DNA, the CDR3 is TGCGCCAGCAGCCCGCTAGCGGGGGGGATGGATACGCAGTATTTT. Translated, it gives CASSPLAGGMDTQYF.